Listed below are T cell receptor beta chains from one sample, sequenced in a study of shared clonotypes between healthy human individuals. Sequencing used immunoSEQ multiplex PCR; TCRdb keeps in-frame clones, though not all of them. The sample carries hundreds of thousands of clones, about 97% recorded once. Sequences were obtained from naive CD4+ T cells sorted from blood. The receptors here all came from a woman aged 25 to 39 in good health. CDR3s include the opening cysteine and the closing phenylalanine or tryptophan. The order of the fields is V gene, J gene, clone size, D gene, CDR3 DNA, CDR3 protein. The D gene is left open where the match is weak. Clone sizes are given selectively: once, few, many, or a class where the clone is expanded.

>TRBV7-2|TRBJ2-7|.|TRBD2
TGTGCCAGCAGCTTAGGGGCTAGCGGATACTACGAGCAGTACTTC
CASSLGASGYYEQYF
>TRBV5-1|TRBJ1-1|.|TRBD1
TGCGCCAGCAGCACAGACAGGGGACGAGTTGAAGCTTTCTTT
CASSTDRGRVEAFF
>TRBV7-9|TRBJ2-3|.|.
TGTGCCAGCAGCTTTTCGGACGGACGCACAGATACGCAGTATTTT
CASSFSDGRTDTQYF
>TRBV20-1|TRBJ2-7|.|.
TGCAGTGCACACCAGAATCCGGGACAACGCTTC
CSAHQNPGQRF
>TRBV11-1|TRBJ2-1|.|.
TGTGCCAGCAGCGCCACGTGGGGCTATGAGCAGTTCTTC
CASSATWGYEQFF
>TRBV11-2|TRBJ2-7|.|TRBD2
TGTGCCAGCAGCCTGGGGACTAGCGGGAGAGGCGAGCAGTACTTC
CASSLGTSGRGEQYF
>TRBV5-4|TRBJ2-3|.|TRBD2
TGTGCCAGCAGCTTCAGACTAGCGGGGGGGAGCACAGATACGCAGTATTTT
CASSFRLAGGSTDTQYF
>TRBV7-2|TRBJ2-7|few|.
TGTGCCAGCAGCACAACTTCCGAGCAGTACTTC
CASSTTSEQYF
>TRBV7-9|TRBJ2-2|.|.
TGTGCCAGCAGCTTCGACAGGGCGGGGACCGGGGAGCTGTTTTTT
CASSFDRAGTGELFF
>TRBV7-2|TRBJ2-7|.|TRBD1
TGTGCCAGCAGCTCGGGGACAGGACGATTCTACGAGCAGTACTTC
CASSSGTGRFYEQYF
>TRBV2|TRBJ1-1|.|.
TGTGCCAGCAGTGAAATGAGAGGGCGCGGAATGAACACTGAAGCTTTCTTT
CASSEMRGRGMNTEAFF
>TRBV6-5|TRBJ1-5|.|.
TGTGCCAGCAGTTACTCGGGAGGGGCTGATCAGCCCCAGCATTTT
CASSYSGGADQPQHF
>TRBV30|TRBJ2-1|.|.
TGTGCCTGGATGACCGCGGGAAACTACAATGAGCAGTTCTTC
CAWMTAGNYNEQFF
>TRBV5-1|TRBJ1-5|.|TRBD1
TGCGCCAGCAGCCAAACAGGGGAGGCCGGGCAGCCCCAGCATTTT
CASSQTGEAGQPQHF
>TRBV2|TRBJ2-3|.|.
TGTGCCAGCAGTGATGGGGTTCCGCTAGCAGATACGCAGTATTTT
CASSDGVPLADTQYF
>TRBV18|TRBJ1-1|.|.
TGTGCCAGCTCAGCGAACACTGAAGCTTTCTTT
CASSANTEAFF
>TRBV13|TRBJ2-7|.|.
TGTGCCAGCAGCTTAGAAGGATACGAGCAGTACTTC
CASSLEGYEQYF
>TRBV30|TRBJ2-2|.|.
TGTGCCTGGACTAACCGACGAGAGGCGACCCGTAGGACCGGGGAGCTGTTTTTT
CAWTNRREATRRTGELFF
>TRBV30|TRBJ2-2|.|.
TGTGCCTGGACCGCGAAGGGGACGTGGACCGGGGAGCTGTTTTTT
CAWTAKGTWTGELFF
>TRBV5-5|TRBJ1-4|.|.
TGTGCCAGCAGCTTGGCCCCAACAGGGACTGGGAATGAAAAACTGTTTTTT
CASSLAPTGTGNEKLFF
>TRBV29-1|TRBJ2-1|.|.
TGCAGCGTTGCGGCCCAGGATGAGCAGTTCTTC
CSVAAQDEQFF
>TRBV7-3|TRBJ2-7|.|TRBD2
TGTGCCAGCAGCCTTGGCGGGAGTCGACCCTACGAGCAGTACTTC
CASSLGGSRPYEQYF
>TRBV27|TRBJ2-7|once|.
TGTGCCAGCAGTTTTGGGGTCGGAGAGCAGTACTTC
CASSFGVGEQYF
>TRBV5-8|TRBJ1-5|.|.
TGTGCCAGCAGCTTGTACGGCGATCAGCCCCAGCATTTT
CASSLYGDQPQHF
>TRBV29-1|TRBJ2-1|.|.
TGCAGCGCCCGATCCTTTCTACTCTCCTACAATGAGCAGTTCTTC
CSARSFLLSYNEQFF
>TRBV4-1|TRBJ1-5|.|TRBD1
TGCGCCAGCAGCCCCCTGGGACAGGGGGATCAGCCCCAGCATTTT
CASSPLGQGDQPQHF
>TRBV6-5|TRBJ1-2|.|.
TGTGCCAGCAGTTACTCGATCTTGGAACCTGGCTATGGCTACACCTTC
CASSYSILEPGYGYTF
>TRBV27|TRBJ2-2|.|TRBD1
TGTGCCAGCAGTAATCCGGGACAGGGGATTAGTTGGCGTGCCGGGGAGCTGTTTTTT
CASSNPGQGISWRAGELFF
>TRBV11-3|TRBJ2-5|once|.
TGTGCCAGCAGCCCAAGCGGAGAGACCCAGTACTTC
CASSPSGETQYF
>TRBV9|TRBJ2-5|.|TRBD2
TGTGCCAGCAGCGCAACCGGGACTAAAAAAGAGACCCAGTACTTC
CASSATGTKKETQYF
>TRBV7-9|TRBJ2-7|.|.
TGTGCCAGCAGCCCAAGAGGAACCTACGAGCAGTACTTC
CASSPRGTYEQYF
>TRBV5-1|TRBJ1-5|.|.
TGCGCCAGCAGCTTGGGCGAAAATCAGCCCCAGCATTTT
CASSLGENQPQHF
>TRBV5-1|TRBJ2-7|.|TRBD1
TGCGCCAGCAGCTTTCAACAGGGGCCCTACGAGCAGTACTTC
CASSFQQGPYEQYF
>TRBV5-4|TRBJ2-1|.|.
TGTGCCAGCAGCCCAACGGGAGCGGCAAGCTCCTACAATGAGCAGTTCTTC
CASSPTGAASSYNEQFF
>TRBV5-1|TRBJ2-7|.|TRBD1
TGCGCCAGCAGCTTGGGTGGACAGGTTTGGAGTTCCTACGAGCAGTACTTC
CASSLGGQVWSSYEQYF
>TRBV27|TRBJ2-2|.|.
TGTGCCAGCAGTCGCGGCCGAAGAGGTGGGTCCGGGGAGCTGTTTTTT
CASSRGRRGGSGELFF
>TRBV7-9|TRBJ1-1|few|.
TGTGCCAGCAGCGTTCAGTTGGGAACTGAAGCTTTCTTT
CASSVQLGTEAFF
>TRBV4-1|TRBJ1-2|.|.
TGCGCCAGCAGCCCGTATCACCGGGAGATTAACTATGGCTACACCTTC
CASSPYHREINYGYTF
>TRBV11-2|TRBJ2-5|.|.
TGTGCCAGCAGACGTGACCAGGGGCAGTTAGTCTTTGGGGAGACCCAGTACTTC
CASRRDQGQLVFGETQYF
>TRBV28|TRBJ1-2|.|.
TGTGCCAGCAGTTTATTCACAGGCTGGCCCATTAACTATGGCTACACCTTC
CASSLFTGWPINYGYTF
>TRBV27|TRBJ2-3|.|.
TGTGCCAGCAAGAGGGTGGGCGCGGCCAGCACAGATACGCAGTATTTT
CASKRVGAASTDTQYF
>TRBV28|TRBJ2-7|.|TRBD1
TGTGCCAGCAGGTTCTTTACAGGGGCCCAGTACTTC
CASRFFTGAQYF
>TRBV5-4|TRBJ2-5|.|TRBD1
TGTGCCAGCAGCTCACAGGGGTACCAAGAGACCCAGTACTTC
CASSSQGYQETQYF
>TRBV29-1|TRBJ1-1|once|.
TGCAGCGTCCTTCGACCGGCGAACACTGAAGCTTTCTTT
CSVLRPANTEAFF
>TRBV27|TRBJ2-7|.|.
TGTGCCAGCAGTCCGTGGCCGGGCTACGAGCAGTACTTC
CASSPWPGYEQYF
>TRBV27|TRBJ2-7|once|TRBD1
TGTGCCAGCAGAGGGACAGTTTACTACGAGCAGTACTTC
CASRGTVYYEQYF
>TRBV11-2|TRBJ2-3|once|.
TGTGCCAGCAGCTTATGGTCCTCGCCAGATACGCAGTATTTT
CASSLWSSPDTQYF